This TCR beta chain was recovered during a study of CD8 T cells in Susac syndrome. V was trimmed by 5 bases and J by 3 bases, leaving 20 bases between them. CDR3 length: 16 amino acids. The germline V gene encodes CDR1 SEHNR and CDR2 FQNEAQ (reference sequence). Sequencing of TCR beta covered CD8+ and CD4+ T cells obtained from blood. The authors negatively isolated CD8+ and CD4+ T cells and FACS-enriched TEMRA cells. Random hexamers were used to reverse transcribe an amount of 0.5 to 1 ug RNA. Multiplex PCR with immunoSEQ amplified the TCR beta CDR3 across 54 Vbeta and 13 Jbeta. Using its own MiXCR run on the immunoSEQ multiplex PCR reads, TCRdb lists one record per CDR3 protein. The sample includes 50,000 to 60,000 distinct CDR3 sequences, more than 80% seen only once; the top ten take approximately 0.18%.

The specimen was CD8+ T cells from PBMCs. The source of this sequence is a human donor in good health. This chain connects TRBV7-9 to TRBJ2-7; D could derive from TRBD1 or TRBD2 (5 bases each). Here the CDR3 reads CASSDPTGTGNYEQYF. The CDR3 DNA is TGTGCCAGCAGCGATCCTACGGGGACGGGAAACTACGAGCAGTACTTC.